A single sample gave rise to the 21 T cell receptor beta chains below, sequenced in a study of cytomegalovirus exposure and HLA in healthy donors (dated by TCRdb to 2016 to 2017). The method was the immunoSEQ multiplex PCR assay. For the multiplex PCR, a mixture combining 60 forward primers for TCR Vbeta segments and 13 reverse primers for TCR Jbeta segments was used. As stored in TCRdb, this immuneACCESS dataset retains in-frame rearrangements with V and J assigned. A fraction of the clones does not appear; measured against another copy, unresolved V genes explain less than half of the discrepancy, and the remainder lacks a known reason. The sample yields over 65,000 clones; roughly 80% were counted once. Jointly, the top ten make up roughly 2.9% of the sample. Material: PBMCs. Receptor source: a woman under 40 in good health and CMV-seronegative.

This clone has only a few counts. CDR3: CASSPPGLAGGRETQYF. The CDR3 DNA reads TGTGCCAGCAGCCCCCCGGGACTAGCGGGGGGGCGGGAGACCCAGTACTTC. The genes are TRBV14 and TRBJ2-5, with 16 bases matching TRBD2. The CDR3 is 17 amino acids. CDR1 is SGHDN, CDR2 FVKESK, per germline. J was trimmed by 5 bases and V by 4 bases; bases with no gene match: 7. Combining the CDR3 with reference TRBV14 and TRBJ2-5 gives the whole variable domain EAGVTQFPSHSVIEKGQTVTLRCDPISGHDNLYWYRRVMGKEIKFLLHFVKESKQDESGMPNNRFLAERTGGTYSTLKVQPAELEDSGVYFCASSPPGLAGGRETQYFGPGTRLLVL.

The CDR3 spells CASSKNQGHYTEAFF. CDR3 bases: TGTGCCAGCAGCAAAAATCAAGGACACTACACTGAAGCTTTCTTT. V usage is TRBV11-2 and J usage is TRBJ1-1; D is possibly TRBD1 (5 bases). CDR3 size: 15 residues. Germline CDR1 and CDR2: SGHAT and FQNNGV. V was shortened by 5 bases and J by 3 bases, with 16 bases between the two germline ends.

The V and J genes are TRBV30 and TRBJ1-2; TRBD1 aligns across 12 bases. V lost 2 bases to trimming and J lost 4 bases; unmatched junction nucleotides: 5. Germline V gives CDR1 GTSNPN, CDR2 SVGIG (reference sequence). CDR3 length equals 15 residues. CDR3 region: CAWSYGTGGLYGYTF. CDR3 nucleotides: TGTGCCTGGAGTTACGGGACAGGGGGCCTCTATGGCTACACCTTC.

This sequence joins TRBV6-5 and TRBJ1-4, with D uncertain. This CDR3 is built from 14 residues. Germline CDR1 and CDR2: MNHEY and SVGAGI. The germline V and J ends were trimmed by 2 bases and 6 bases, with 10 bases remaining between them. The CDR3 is CASSYLKADEKLFF. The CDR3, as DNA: TGTGCCAGCAGTTACCTAAAAGCGGATGAAAAACTGTTTTTT.

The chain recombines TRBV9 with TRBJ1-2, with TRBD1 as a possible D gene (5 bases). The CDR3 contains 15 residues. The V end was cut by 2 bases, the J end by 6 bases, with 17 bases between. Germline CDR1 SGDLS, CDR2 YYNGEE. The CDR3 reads CASSVPGNGVNGYTF. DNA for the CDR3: TGTGCCAGCAGCGTCCCAGGGAACGGCGTAAATGGCTACACCTTC.

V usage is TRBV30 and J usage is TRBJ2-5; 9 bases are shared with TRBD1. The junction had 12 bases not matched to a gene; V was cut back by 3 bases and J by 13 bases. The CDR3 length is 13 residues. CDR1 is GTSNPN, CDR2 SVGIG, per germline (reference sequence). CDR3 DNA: TGTGCCTGGAGGGTGGACAGGGGCTCGGAGGGGTACTTC. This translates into CAWRVDRGSEGYF.

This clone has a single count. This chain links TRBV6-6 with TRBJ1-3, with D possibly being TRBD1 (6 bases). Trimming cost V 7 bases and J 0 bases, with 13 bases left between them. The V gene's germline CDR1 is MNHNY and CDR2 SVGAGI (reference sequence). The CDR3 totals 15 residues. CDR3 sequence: CASTQTRGSGNTIYF. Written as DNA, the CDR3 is TGTGCCAGCACTCAGACCAGGGGCTCTGGAAACACCATATATTTT.

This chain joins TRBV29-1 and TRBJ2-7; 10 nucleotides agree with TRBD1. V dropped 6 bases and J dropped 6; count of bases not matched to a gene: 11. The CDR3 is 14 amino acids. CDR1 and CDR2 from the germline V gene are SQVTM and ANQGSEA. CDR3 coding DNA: TGCAGCGTGGGTCCGGGACAGGGGAGAGGCGAGCAGTACTTC. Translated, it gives CSVGPGQGRGEQYF.

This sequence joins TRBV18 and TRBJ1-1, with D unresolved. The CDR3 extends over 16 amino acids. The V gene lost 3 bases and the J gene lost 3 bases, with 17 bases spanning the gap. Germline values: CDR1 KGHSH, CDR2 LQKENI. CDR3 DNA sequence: TGTGCCAGCTCACCTAGCTCCCCGCCCTGGGACACTGAAGCTTTCTTT. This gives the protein CASSPSSPPWDTEAFF.

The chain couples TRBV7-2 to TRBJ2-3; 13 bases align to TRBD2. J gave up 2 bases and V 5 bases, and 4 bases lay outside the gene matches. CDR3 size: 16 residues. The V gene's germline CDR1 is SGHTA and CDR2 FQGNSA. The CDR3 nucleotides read TGTGCCAGCAGCCGGACTAGCGGGGGAGCCACAGATACGCAGTATTTT. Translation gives CASSRTSGGATDTQYF.

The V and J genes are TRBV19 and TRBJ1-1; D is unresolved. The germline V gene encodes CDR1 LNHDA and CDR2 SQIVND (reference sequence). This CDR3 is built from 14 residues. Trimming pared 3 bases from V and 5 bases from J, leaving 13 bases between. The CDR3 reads CASSMDPGLTEAFF. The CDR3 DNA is TGTGCCAGTAGTATGGATCCAGGATTGACTGAAGCTTTCTTT.

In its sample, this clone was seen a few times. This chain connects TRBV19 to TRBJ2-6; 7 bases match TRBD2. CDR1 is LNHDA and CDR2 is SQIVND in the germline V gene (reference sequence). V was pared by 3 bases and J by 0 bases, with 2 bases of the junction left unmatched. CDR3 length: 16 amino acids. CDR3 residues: CASSIGEGSGANVLTF. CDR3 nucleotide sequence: TGTGCCAGTAGTATCGGGGAGGGCTCTGGGGCCAACGTCCTGACTTTC.

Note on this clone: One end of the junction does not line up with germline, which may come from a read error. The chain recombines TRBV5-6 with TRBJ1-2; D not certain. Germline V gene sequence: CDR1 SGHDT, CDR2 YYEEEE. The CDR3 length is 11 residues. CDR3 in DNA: TGTGCCAGCAGCTTGGGTCGGGTAATGACGTTC. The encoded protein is CASSLGRVMTF.

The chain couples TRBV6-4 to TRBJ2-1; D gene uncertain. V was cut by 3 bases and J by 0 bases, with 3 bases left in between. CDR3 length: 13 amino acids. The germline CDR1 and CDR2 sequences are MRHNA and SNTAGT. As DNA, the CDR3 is TGTGCCAGCAGTGATCGCTCCTACAATGAGCAGTTCTTC. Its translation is CASSDRSYNEQFF.

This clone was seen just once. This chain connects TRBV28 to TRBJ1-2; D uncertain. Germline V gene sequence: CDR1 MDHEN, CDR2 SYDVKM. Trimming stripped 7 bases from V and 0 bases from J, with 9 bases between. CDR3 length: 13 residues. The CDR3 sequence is CASIGSTNYGYTF. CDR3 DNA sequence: TGTGCCAGCATTGGGAGCACTAACTATGGCTACACCTTC.

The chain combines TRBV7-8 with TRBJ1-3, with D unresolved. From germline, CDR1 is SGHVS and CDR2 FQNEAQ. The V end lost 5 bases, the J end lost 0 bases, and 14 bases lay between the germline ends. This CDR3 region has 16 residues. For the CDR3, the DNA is TGTGCCAGCAGCCCAGGCACACTTCTCTCTGGAAACACCATATATTTT. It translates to CASSPGTLLSGNTIYF.

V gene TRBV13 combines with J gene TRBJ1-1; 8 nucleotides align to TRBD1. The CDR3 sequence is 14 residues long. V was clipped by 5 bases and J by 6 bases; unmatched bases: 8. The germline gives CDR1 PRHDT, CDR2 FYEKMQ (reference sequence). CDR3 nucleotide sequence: TGTGCCAGCAGCCCCGGACAGGGTTTTCCTGAAGCTTTCTTT. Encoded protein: CASSPGQGFPEAFF.

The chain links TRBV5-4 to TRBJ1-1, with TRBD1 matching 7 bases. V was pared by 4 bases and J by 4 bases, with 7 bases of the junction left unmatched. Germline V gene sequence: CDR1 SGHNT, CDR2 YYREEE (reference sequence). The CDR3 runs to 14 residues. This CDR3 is CASSLLTGTTEAFF. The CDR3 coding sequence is TGTGCCAGCAGCCTACTGACAGGGACCACTGAAGCTTTCTTT.

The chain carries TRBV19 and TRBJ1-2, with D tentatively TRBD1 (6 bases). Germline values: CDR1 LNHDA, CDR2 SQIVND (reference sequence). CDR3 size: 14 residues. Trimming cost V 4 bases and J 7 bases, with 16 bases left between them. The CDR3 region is CASSTSTGFGGYTF. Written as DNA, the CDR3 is TGTGCCAGTAGTACATCCACAGGGTTCGGTGGCTACACCTTC.

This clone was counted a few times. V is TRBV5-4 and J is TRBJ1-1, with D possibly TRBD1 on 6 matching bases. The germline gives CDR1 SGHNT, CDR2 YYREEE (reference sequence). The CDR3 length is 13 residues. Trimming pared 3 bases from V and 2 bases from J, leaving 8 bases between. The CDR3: CASSSGTNTEAFF. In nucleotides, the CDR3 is TGTGCCAGCAGCTCCGGGACAAACACTGAAGCTTTCTTT.

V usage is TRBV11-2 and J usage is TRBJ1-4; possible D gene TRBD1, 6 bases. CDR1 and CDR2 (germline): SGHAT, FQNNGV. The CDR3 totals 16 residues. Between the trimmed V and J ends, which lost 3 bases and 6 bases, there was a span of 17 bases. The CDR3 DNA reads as TGTGCCAGCAGCTTTAGGGGGGGCGCGAGTTATGAAAAACTGTTTTTT. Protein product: CASSFRGGASYEKLFF.